Listed here is a single T cell receptor (beta chain). Its antigen is currently unknown. The source of the sample is a study of response to subunit inactivated influenza vaccine. Using its own MiXCR run on the RT-PCR reads, TCRdb lists one record per CDR3 protein. Among about 580,000 distinct CDR3 sequences listed, approximately 15% were seen once. Findings of the study overall: Every seasonal influenza vaccination brings in few new T cells, the authors suggested.

The J segment lost 2 bases and the V segment lost 4 bases, leaving 6 bases of the junction unmatched. This CDR3 contains 15 residues. The germline V gene encodes CDR1 SGHDN and CDR2 FVKESK. The chain has TRBV14 and TRBJ2-3, with 7 bases identical to TRBD2. This clonotype was obtained from a man aged 50 or older who received an inactivated influenza vaccine. The sequencing here drew on PBMCs from blood, taken about 12 days after vaccination. Written as DNA, the CDR3 is TGTGCCAGCAGCCCGGGACTATCCATCACAGATACGCAGTATTTT. Residues: CASSPGLSITDTQYF.